This is a list of T cell receptor beta chains from one sample in a study of identical twins. TCRdb analysed the 5' RACE reads with MiXCR anew, one entry per CDR3 protein. The sample shows roughly 490,000 distinct CDR3 sequences, roughly an eighth of them seen only once. The sample was also linked to a second study, of yellow fever vaccine responses in identical twins.

Sequences were obtained from CD4+ T cells sorted from blood. These receptors came from a woman aged 18-30 years in good health. The CDR3 runs from the conserved cysteine through the conserved F or W. Fields, in order: clone size, V gene, D gene, J gene, CDR3 DNA, CDR3 protein. A D gene is named only where the DNA matches it firmly. Only some rows state a clone size, as once, few, many or a class for expanded clones.

>.|TRBV6-1|.|TRBJ2-3
TGTGCCAGCAGGGGGGGACCGGGACGGATCGGTACAGATACGCAGTATTTT
CASRGGPGRIGTDTQYF
>.|TRBV5-6|TRBD2|TRBJ2-1
TGTGCCAGCAGCTTGGCGCGGGGGGAGCAGTTCTTC
CASSLARGEQFF
>.|TRBV2|TRBD2|TRBJ2-5
TGTGCCTCCCGGGGGGGCGGATTGGAGACCCAGTACTTC
CASRGGGLETQYF
>many|TRBV18|.|TRBJ2-5
TGTGCCAGCAGCCCGGCCCAAGAGACCCAGTACTTC
CASSPAQETQYF
>once|TRBV2|TRBD1|TRBJ2-7
TGTGCCAGCAGGGGACAGGGAGTCTACGAGCAGTACTTC
CASRGQGVYEQYF
>few|TRBV28|.|TRBJ2-7
TGTGCCAGCAGGGGGTGGGAAAACTCCTACGAGCAGTACTTC
CASRGWENSYEQYF
>few|TRBV3-1|TRBD1|TRBJ1-6
TGTGCCAGCAGCCGATGGACAGGGAGGAATTCACCCCTCCACTTT
CASSRWTGRNSPLHF
>few|TRBV9|.|TRBJ2-4
TGTGCCAGCAGCGTAGAACCGAACAGCTTACGCATTCAGTACTTC
CASSVEPNSLRIQYF
>few|TRBV6-2/TRBV6-3|.|TRBJ2-4
TGTGCCAGCAGCAAAGGCAGGGGCTCCGCCAAAAACATTCAGTACTTC
CASSKGRGSAKNIQYF
>many|TRBV12-3/TRBV12-4|.|TRBJ2-7
TGTGCCAGCAGGATACAGGGATCCAGAGAGCAGTACTTC
CASRIQGSREQYF
>.|TRBV5-1|TRBD2|TRBJ2-1
TGCGCCAGCAGCTTGGCCGGGACTAGCTTGTTCTTC
CASSLAGTSLFF
>many|TRBV4-2|TRBD1|TRBJ1-4
TGTGCCAGCAGCCAAGCCGGGACAGCCTCGGGTGAAAAACTGTTTTTT
CASSQAGTASGEKLFF
>.|TRBV7-9|.|TRBJ1-1
TGTGCCATGGGCCCCGGAGGTCGGACTGAAGCTTTCTTT
CAMGPGGRTEAFF
>.|TRBV20-1|.|TRBJ2-4
TGCAGTGCTAGACTAGCCAAAAACATTCAGTACTTC
CSARLAKNIQYF
>many|TRBV29-1|.|TRBJ2-1
TGCAGCGTTGAAGAGGATGGGGGGCTTCAGCAGTTCTTC
CSVEEDGGLQQFF
>.|TRBV7-8|.|TRBJ2-1
TGTGCCAGCAGCCATACCAGTGGAGAGTTCTCCTACAATGAGCAGTTCTTC
CASSHTSGEFSYNEQFF
>few|TRBV14|TRBD1|TRBJ1-1
TGTGCCAGCAGCCAATTGGGACAGTGGACTGAAGCTTTCTTT
CASSQLGQWTEAFF
>.|TRBV10-3|.|TRBJ1-5
TGTGCCATCAGTGGGACAGAACTAAATCAGCCCCAGCATTTT
CAISGTELNQPQHF
>many|TRBV5-1|.|TRBJ2-3
TGCGCCAGCAGCTTGGGTCAGATCACAGATACGCAGTATTTT
CASSLGQITDTQYF
>many|TRBV5-1|.|TRBJ2-7
TGCGCCAGCAGCTTGGCGCAGGGAACCTACGAGCAGTACTTC
CASSLAQGTYEQYF
>.|TRBV18|.|TRBJ2-1
TGTGCCAGCTCTCTACTCGAAAGGGCCCGTAATGAGCAGTTCTTC
CASSLLERARNEQFF
>.|TRBV11-1|TRBD2|TRBJ2-7
TGTGCCAGCAGCTCCACCCCCGGGACTAGCGGTCGTACTCTCGAGCAGTACTTC
CASSSTPGTSGRTLEQYF
>few|TRBV10-3|TRBD1|TRBJ2-1
TGTGCCATCAGTGAGTCGGGACAGGTCGGTGAGCAGTTCTTC
CAISESGQVGEQFF